This T cell receptor beta chain is drawn from a study of chemoradiotherapy in HPV16-positive cancers. Whole-study findings and limits: Candidate HPV-specific clones and E7-related TCR motifs grew in tumor during treatment.

Repertoires were generated with immunoSEQ multiplex PCR, while TCRdb's copy carries only in-frame clones and drops some. Here the sample spans thousands of clones, about 66% being singletons. Germline V gives CDR1 LNHDA, CDR2 SQIVND (reference sequence). V gave up 5 bases and J gave up 5 bases, with 22 bases separating them. The CDR3 totals 17 residues. Comments on this clone: The antigen is undetermined.

The sequence derives from a human donor with HPV-associated anogenital cancer. The material was obtained from a patient who underwent chemoradiotherapy. J is TRBJ1-5 and V is TRBV19; D call uncertain. The CDR3 DNA reads TGTGCCAGTAGTCTAAATCCGGGATATCCTACCCATCAGCCCCAGCATTTT. Its protein is CASSLNPGYPTHQPQHF.